The source of this TCR beta chain is a study of shared clonotypes between healthy human individuals. Study findings and constraints: Clonotype sharing among donors was expected to depend on sequencing depth.

Germline V gives CDR1 SNHLY, CDR2 FYNNEI. V lost 1 base and J lost 9, with 10 bases in between. The CDR3 loop spans 12 amino acids. For this clone: The antigen is undetermined.

As originally analysed: ImmunoSEQ supplied junction-only sequences lacking quality scores, so filtering was different. Method: immunoSEQ multiplex PCR; TCRdb's copy keeps in-frame clones and lacks some. For V, J and clone size, that table is used; D and trimming come from the DNA. This repertoire shows under 1,900,000 clones, approximately 98.5% found once; its top ten account for about 0.35%. The sequence was collected from a man younger than 45 in good health. The sample taken for sequencing was naive CD4+ T cells sorted from blood. Regarding subset: CD45RA+ positively selected. V is TRBV2 and J is TRBJ2-7; D may be TRBD2 (5 bases). The CDR3 is CASSEGPLGQYF. DNA of the CDR3: TGTGCCAGCAGTGAAGGGCCACTAGGGCAGTACTTC.